This T cell receptor beta chain was found in a study of T cells after yellow fever vaccination. This CDR3 region has 14 residues. The V segment lost 3 bases and the J segment 5 bases; nucleotides outside the gene matches: 5. Germline V gene sequence: CDR1 SGHRS, CDR2 YFSETQ. TCRdb re-called the 5' RACE reads with MiXCR, one entry per CDR3 protein. This sample yields roughly 160,000 distinct CDR3 sequences, of which less than 9% are seen a single time; 2.5% to 3% belongs to the top ten. This clonotype has ten or more counts. This TCR came from a man aged 18 to 29 who received the YFV17D yellow fever vaccine. This rearrangement joins TRBV5-1 to TRBJ2-1; 7 bases match TRBD1. This specimen was CD4+ T cells sorted from PBMCs, taken around 5 days after the first yellow fever vaccination. CDR3 protein: CASSWGTEDNEQFF. As DNA, the CDR3 is TGCGCCAGCAGCTGGGGGACAGAAGACAATGAGCAGTTCTTC.